This T cell receptor beta chain was recovered during a study of identical twins. This clonotype was seen repeatedly, ten times or more. Its antigen remains unknown. Unique molecular identifiers were present on the cDNA, and a universal primer site came from template switching. Each CDR3 protein gets one entry after TCRdb re-called the 5' RACE reads with MiXCR. The table records 200,000 to 250,000 distinct CDR3 sequences, about 10% of them present only once. The V gene's germline CDR1 is ENHRY and CDR2 SYGVKD. V was clipped by 6 bases and J by 0 bases, with 12 bases between them. The CDR3 sequence is 15 residues long. Study outcomes and limitations: Out-of-frame sharing of TCR alpha in monozygotic twins was underestimated by models.

The chain carries TRBV10-3 and TRBJ2-1, with D possibly matching TRBD1 (5 bases). The sequenced sample consisted of memory T cells sorted from blood. The TCR originated in a man in his forties or fifties in good health. CDR3 DNA: TGTGCCATCAGACAGCAGGGCAGCTCCTACAATGAGCAGTTCTTC. Its protein is CAIRQQGSSYNEQFF.